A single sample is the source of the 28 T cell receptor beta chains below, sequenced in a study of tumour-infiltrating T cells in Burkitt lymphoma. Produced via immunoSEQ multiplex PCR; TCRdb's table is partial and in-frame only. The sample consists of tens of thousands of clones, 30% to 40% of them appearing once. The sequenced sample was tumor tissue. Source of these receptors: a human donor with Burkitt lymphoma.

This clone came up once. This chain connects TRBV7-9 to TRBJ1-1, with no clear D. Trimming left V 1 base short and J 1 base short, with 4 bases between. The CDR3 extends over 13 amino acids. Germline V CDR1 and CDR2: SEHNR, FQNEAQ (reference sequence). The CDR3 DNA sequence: TGTGCCAGCAGCTTAGTAGGGAACACTGAAGCTTTCTTT. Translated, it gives CASSLVGNTEAFF.

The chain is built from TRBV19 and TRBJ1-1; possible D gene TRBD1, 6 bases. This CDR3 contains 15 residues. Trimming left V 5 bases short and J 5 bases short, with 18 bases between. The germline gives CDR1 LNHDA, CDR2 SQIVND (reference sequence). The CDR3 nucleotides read TGTGCCAGTAGTCCAGGAGAGGGGGGACGGACTGAAGCTTTCTTT. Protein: CASSPGEGGRTEAFF.

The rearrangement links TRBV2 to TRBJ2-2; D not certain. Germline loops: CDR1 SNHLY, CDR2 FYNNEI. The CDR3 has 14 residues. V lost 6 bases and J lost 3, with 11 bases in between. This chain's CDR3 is CASSPDWYTGELFF. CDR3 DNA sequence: TGTGCCAGCAGCCCCGATTGGTACACCGGGGAGCTGTTTTTT.

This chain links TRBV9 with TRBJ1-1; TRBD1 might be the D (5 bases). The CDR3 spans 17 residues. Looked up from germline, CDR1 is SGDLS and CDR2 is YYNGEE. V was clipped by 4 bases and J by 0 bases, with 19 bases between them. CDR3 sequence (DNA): TGTGCCAGCAGCTCAAGAGTTGGGGCTCAAATGAACACTGAAGCTTTCTTT. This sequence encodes CASSSRVGAQMNTEAFF.

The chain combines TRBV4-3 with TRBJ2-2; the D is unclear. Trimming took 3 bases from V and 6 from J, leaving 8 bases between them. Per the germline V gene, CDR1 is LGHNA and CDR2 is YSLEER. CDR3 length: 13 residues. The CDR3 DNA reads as TGCGCCAGCAGCCACGGCACCCCCGGGGAGCTGTTTTTT. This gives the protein CASSHGTPGELFF.

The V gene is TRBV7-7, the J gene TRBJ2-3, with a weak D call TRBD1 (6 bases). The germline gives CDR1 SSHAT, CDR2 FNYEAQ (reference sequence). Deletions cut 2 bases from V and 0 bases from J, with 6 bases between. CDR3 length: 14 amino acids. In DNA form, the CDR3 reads TGTGCCAGCAGCTTAAGGGGGAGCACAGATACGCAGTATTTT. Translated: CASSLRGSTDTQYF.

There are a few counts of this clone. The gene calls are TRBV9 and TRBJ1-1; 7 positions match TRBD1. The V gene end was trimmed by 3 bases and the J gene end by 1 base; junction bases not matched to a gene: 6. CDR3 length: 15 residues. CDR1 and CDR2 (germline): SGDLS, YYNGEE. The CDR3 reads CASSETGKRNTEAFF. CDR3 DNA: TGTGCCAGCAGCGAGACAGGGAAAAGGAACACTGAAGCTTTCTTT.

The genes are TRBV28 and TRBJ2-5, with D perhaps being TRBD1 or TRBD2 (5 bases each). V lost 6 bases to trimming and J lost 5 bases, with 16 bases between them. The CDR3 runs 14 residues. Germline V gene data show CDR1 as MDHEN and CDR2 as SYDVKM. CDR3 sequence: CASRFLGAGETQYF. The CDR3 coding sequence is TGTGCCAGCAGATTTCTCGGGGCAGGGGAGACCCAGTACTTC.

In DNA, the CDR3 is TGTGCCAGTAGCAGGACAGGGGAGGGGTACCGGGGAAAGACCCAGTACTTC. Its translation: CASSRTGEGYRGKTQYF. The rearrangement joins TRBV19 to TRBJ2-5; the match to TRBD1 covers 9 bases. With V trimmed by 6 bases and J by 6 bases, 17 bases remained unmatched. The CDR3 runs to 17 residues. Germline V gene lookup returns CDR1 LNHDA and CDR2 SQIVND (reference sequence). Full variable domain (outside the CDR3, taken from reference TRBV19 and TRBJ2-5): DGGITQSPKYLFRKEGQNVTLSCEQNLNHDAMYWYRQDPGQGLRLIYYSQIVNDFQKGDIAEGYSVSREKKESFPLTVTSAQKNPTAFYLCASSRTGEGYRGKTQYFGPGTRLLVL.

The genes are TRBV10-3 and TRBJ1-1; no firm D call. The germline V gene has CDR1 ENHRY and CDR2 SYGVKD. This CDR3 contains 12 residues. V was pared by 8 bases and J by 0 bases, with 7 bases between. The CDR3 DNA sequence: TGTGCCATCCGGGGAATGAACACTGAAGCTTTCTTT. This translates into CAIRGMNTEAFF.

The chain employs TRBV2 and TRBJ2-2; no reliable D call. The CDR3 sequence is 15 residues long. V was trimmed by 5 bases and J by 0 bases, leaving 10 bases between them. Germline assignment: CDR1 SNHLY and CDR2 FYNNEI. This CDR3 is CASSRVSSNTGELFF. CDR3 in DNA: TGTGCCAGCAGTAGGGTTTCCTCGAACACCGGGGAGCTGTTTTTT.

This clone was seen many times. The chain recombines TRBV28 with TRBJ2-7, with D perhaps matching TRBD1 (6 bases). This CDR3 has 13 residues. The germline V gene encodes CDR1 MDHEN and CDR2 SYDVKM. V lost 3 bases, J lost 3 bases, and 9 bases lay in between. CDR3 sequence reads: CASSLQGFYEQYF. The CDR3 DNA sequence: TGTGCCAGCAGTTTGCAGGGGTTCTACGAGCAGTACTTC.

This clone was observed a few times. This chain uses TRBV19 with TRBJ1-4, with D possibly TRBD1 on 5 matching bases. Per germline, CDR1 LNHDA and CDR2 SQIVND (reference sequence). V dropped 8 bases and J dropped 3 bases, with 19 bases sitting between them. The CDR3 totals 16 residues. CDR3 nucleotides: TGTGCCAGTGGTAGGGCAGGGAGATGGGCTAATGAAAAACTGTTTTTT. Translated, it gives CASGRAGRWANEKLFF.

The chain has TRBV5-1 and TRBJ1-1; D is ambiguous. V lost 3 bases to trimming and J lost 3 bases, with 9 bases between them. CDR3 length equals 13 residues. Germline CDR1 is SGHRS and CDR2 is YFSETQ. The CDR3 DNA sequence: TGCGCCAGCAGCTCCGCGTGGGACACTGAAGCTTTCTTT. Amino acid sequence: CASSSAWDTEAFF.

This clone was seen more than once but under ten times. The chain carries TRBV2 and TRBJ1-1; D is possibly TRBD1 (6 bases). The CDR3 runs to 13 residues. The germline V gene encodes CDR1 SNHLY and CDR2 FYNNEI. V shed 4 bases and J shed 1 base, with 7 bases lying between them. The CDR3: CASSGTANTEAFF. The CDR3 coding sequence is TGTGCCAGCAGTGGGACAGCGAACACTGAAGCTTTCTTT.

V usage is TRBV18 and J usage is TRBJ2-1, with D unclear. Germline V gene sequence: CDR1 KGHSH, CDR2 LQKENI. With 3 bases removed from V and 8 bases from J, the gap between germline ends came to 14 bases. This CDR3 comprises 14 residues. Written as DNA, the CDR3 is TGTGCCAGCTCACCCCCGTTGGATCCCGATGAGCAGTTCTTC. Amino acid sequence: CASSPPLDPDEQFF.

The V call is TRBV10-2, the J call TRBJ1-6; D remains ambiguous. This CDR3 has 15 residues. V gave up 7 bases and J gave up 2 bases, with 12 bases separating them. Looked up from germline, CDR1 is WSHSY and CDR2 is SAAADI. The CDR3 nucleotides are TGCGCCAGCAAAATATCCGGGACCTATAATTCACCCCTCCACTTT. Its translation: CASKISGTYNSPLHF.

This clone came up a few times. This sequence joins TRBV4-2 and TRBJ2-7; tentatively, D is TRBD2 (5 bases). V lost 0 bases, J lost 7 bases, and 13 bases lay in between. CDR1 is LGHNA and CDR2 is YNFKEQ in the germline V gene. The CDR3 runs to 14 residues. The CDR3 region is CASSQDRGPGEQYF. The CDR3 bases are TGTGCCAGCAGCCAAGATCGCGGACCGGGGGAGCAGTACTTC.

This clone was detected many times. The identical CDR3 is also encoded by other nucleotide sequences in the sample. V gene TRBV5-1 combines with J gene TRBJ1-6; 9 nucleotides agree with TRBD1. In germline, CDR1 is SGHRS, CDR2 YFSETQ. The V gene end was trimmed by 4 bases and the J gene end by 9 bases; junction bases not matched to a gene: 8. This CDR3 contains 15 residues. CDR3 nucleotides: TGCGCCAGCAGCCTTAAGGGACAGGGAGGTTCACCCCTCCACTTT. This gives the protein CASSLKGQGGSPLHF.

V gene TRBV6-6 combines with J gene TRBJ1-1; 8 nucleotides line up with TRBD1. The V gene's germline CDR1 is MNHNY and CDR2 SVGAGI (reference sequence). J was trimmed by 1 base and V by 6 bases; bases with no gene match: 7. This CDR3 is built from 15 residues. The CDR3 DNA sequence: TGTGCCAGCAGGGAGGCACAGGGGGGGAACACTGAAGCTTTCTTT. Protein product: CASREAQGGNTEAFF.

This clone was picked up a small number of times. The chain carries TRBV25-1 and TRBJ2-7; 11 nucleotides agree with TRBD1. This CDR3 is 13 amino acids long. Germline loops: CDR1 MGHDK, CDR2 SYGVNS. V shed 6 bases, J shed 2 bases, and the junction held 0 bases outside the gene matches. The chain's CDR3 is CASRGQGAYEQYF. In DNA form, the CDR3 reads TGTGCCAGCAGGGGACAGGGGGCCTACGAGCAGTACTTC.

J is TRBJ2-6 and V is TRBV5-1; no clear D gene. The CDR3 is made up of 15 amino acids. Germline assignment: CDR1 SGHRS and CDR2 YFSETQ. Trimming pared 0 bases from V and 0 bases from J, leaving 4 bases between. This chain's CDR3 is CASSLDGSGANVLTF. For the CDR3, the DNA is TGCGCCAGCAGCTTGGACGGCTCTGGGGCCAACGTCCTGACTTTC. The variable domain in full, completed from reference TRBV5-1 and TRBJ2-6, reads KAGVTQTPRYLIKTRGQQVTLSCSPISGHRSVSWYQQTPGQGLQFLFEYFSETQRNKGNFPGRFSGRQFSNSRSEMNVSTLELGDSALYLCASSLDGSGANVLTFGAGSRLTVL.

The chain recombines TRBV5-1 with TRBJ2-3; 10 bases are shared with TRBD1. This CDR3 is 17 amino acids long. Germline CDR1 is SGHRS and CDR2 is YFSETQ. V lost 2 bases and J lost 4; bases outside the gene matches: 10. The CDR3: CASSFPGTGDASDTQYF. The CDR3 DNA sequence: TGCGCCAGCAGCTTTCCCGGGACAGGGGATGCGTCAGATACGCAGTATTTT.

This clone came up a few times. CDR3 loop: CASSYIGGQGNEQFF. CDR3 sequence (DNA): TGTGCCAGCAGTTACATTGGGGGACAGGGCAATGAGCAGTTCTTC. This sequence joins TRBV6-6 and TRBJ2-1; 9 bases align to TRBD1. V shed 2 bases and J 6 bases; nucleotides not matched to a gene: 5. The germline V gene has CDR1 MNHNY and CDR2 SVGAGI (reference sequence). The length of the CDR3 is 15 residues.

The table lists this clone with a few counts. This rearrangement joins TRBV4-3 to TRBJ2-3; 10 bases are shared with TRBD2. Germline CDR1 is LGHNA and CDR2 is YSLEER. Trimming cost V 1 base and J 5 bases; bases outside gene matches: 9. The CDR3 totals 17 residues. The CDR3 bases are TGCGCCAGCAGCCAAGGTCCGGGACTAGCGAATAAAGATACGCAGTATTTT. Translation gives CASSQGPGLANKDTQYF.

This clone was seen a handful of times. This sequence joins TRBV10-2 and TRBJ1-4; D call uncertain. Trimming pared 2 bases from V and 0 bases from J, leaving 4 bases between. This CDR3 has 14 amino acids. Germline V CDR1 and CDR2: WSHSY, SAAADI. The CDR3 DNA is TGCGCCAGCAGTGAGGAGGCAACTAATGAAAAACTGTTTTTT. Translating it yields CASSEEATNEKLFF.

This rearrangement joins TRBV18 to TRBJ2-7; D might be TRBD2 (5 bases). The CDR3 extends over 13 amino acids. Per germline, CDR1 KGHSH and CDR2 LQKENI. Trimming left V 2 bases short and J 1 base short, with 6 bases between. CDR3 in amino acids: CASSPTGSYEQYF. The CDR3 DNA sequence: TGTGCCAGCTCACCAACGGGATCCTACGAGCAGTACTTC.

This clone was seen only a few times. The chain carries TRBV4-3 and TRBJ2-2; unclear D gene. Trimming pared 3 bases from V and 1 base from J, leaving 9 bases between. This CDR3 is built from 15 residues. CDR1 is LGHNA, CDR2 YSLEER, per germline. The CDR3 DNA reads TGCGCCAGCAGCCAGCAATCTTTGAACACCGGGGAGCTGTTTTTT. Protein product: CASSQQSLNTGELFF.